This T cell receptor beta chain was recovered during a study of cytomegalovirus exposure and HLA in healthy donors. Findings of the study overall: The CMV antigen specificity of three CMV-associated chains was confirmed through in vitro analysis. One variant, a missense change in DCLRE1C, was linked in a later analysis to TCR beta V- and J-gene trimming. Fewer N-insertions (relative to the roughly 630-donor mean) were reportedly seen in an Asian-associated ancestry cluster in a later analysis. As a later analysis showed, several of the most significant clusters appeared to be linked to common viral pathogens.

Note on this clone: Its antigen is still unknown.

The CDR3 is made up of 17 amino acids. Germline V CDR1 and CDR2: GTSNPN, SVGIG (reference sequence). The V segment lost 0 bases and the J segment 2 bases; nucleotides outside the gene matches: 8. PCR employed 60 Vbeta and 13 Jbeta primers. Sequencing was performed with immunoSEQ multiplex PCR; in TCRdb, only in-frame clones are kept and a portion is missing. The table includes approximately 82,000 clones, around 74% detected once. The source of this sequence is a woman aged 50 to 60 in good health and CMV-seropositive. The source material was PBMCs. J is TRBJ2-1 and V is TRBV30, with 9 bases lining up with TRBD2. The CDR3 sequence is CAWSVRLVAGAYNEQFF. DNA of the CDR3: TGTGCCTGGAGTGTACGGTTGGTAGCGGGAGCCTACAATGAGCAGTTCTTC.